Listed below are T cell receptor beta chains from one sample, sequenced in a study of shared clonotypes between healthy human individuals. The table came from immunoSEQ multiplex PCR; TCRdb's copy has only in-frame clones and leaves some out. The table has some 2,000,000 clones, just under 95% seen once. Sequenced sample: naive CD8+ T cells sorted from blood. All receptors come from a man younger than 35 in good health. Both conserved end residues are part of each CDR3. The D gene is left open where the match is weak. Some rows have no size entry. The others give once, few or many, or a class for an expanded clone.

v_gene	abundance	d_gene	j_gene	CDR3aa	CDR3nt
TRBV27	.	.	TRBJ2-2	CASSLSLGANTGELFF	TGTGCCAGCAGTTTATCTCTAGGGGCGAACACCGGGGAGCTGTTTTTT
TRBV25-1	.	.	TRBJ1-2	CASSETGPANYGYTF	TGTGCCAGCAGTGAAACAGGGCCAGCTAACTATGGCTACACCTTC
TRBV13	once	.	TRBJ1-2	CASSDDGQTRRYGYTF	TGTGCCAGCAGCGATGACGGCCAGACAAGGCGATATGGCTACACCTTC
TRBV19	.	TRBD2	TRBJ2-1	CASSILLGLADYNEQFF	TGTGCCAGTAGTATACTTTTAGGTCTAGCGGATTACAATGAGCAGTTCTTC
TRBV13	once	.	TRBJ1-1	CASSLGGGLRMNTEAFF	TGTGCCAGCAGCTTAGGTGGGGGCCTTAGGATGAACACTGAAGCTTTCTTT
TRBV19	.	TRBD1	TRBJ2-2	CASSTDRGLSGELFF	TGTGCCAGTAGTACAGACAGGGGACTCTCGGGGGAGCTGTTTTTT
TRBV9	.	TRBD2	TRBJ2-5	CASSPLTSGGLETQYF	TGTGCCAGCAGCCCCCTGACTAGCGGGGGTTTAGAGACCCAGTACTTC
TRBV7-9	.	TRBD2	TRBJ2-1	CASSSEVAGIYNEQFF	TGTGCCAGCAGCTCAGAGGTAGCGGGGATATACAATGAGCAGTTCTTC
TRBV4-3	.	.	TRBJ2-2	CASSQDGGGTGELFF	TGCGCCAGCAGCCAAGATGGTGGGGGGACCGGGGAGCTGTTTTTT
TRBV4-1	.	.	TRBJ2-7	CASSTGTSYEQYF	TGCGCCAGTAGTACCGGGACCTCCTACGAGCAGTACTTC
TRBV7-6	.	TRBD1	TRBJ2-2	CASSSRQTGGTGELFF	TGTGCCAGCAGCTCCCGTCAGACAGGGGGCACCGGGGAGCTGTTTTTT